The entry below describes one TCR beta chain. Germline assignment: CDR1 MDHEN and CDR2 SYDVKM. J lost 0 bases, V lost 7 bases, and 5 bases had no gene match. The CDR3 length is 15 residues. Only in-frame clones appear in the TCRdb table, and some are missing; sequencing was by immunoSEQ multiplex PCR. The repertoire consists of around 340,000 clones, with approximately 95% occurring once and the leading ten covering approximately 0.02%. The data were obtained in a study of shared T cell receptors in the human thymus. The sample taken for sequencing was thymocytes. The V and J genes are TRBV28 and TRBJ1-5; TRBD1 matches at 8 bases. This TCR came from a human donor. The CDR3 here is CASIPDRDSNQPQHF. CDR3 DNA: TGTGCCAGCATACCGGACAGGGATAGCAATCAGCCCCAGCATTTT.